These 27 T cell receptor beta chains originate from one sample sequenced in a study of blood T cell repertoires in COVID-19. TCRdb's copy holds only in-frame clones and misses some; the assay was immunoSEQ multiplex PCR. This table holds roughly 100,000 clones, about 85% found once. The sequencing sample was made of peripheral blood. These receptors came from a woman between 50 and 59 years old with COVID-19, enrolled during active disease.

In this sample, this clone turned up once. The chain combines TRBV6-4 with TRBJ2-2; D is possibly TRBD1 (5 bases). CDR1 is MRHNA and CDR2 is SNTAGT in the germline V gene. The CDR3 runs to 15 residues. Deletions cut 6 bases from V and 1 base from J, with 12 bases between. CDR3 DNA sequence: TGTGCCAGCAGCGTTTCTCAGGGGAACACCGGGGAGCTGTTTTTT. Its protein product is CASSVSQGNTGELFF.

The chain is built from TRBV18 and TRBJ2-5; the match to TRBD1 covers 8 bases. V was pared by 2 bases and J by 2 bases, with 4 bases of the junction left unmatched. Per germline, CDR1 KGHSH and CDR2 LQKENI. This CDR3 has 15 residues. The chain's CDR3 is CASSPATGVQETQYF. The CDR3 DNA follows: TGTGCCAGCTCACCAGCGACAGGGGTACAAGAGACCCAGTACTTC. Combining the CDR3 with reference TRBV18 and TRBJ2-5 gives the whole variable domain NAGVMQNPRHLVRRRGQEARLRCSPMKGHSHVYWYRQLPEEGLKFMVYLQKENIIDESGMPKERFSAEFPKEGPSILRIQQVVRGDSAAYFCASSPATGVQETQYFGPGTRLLVL.

J is TRBJ2-5 and V is TRBV3-1 (or the pseudogene TRBV3-2); 10 nucleotides agree with TRBD2. The CDR3 loop spans 16 amino acids. The V segment lost 1 base and the J segment 4 bases; nucleotides outside the gene matches: 6. Germline V CDR1 and CDR2: LGHDT, YNNKEL (reference sequence). The DNA for the CDR3 is TGTGCCAGCAGCCAAGCCAGCGGGGGGGCCGGAGAGACCCAGTACTTC. It encodes CASSQASGGAGETQYF.

The genes are TRBV7-9 and TRBJ2-6; tentatively, D is TRBD2 (7 bases). The CDR3 consists of 13 residues. The germline gives CDR1 SEHNR, CDR2 FQNEAQ (reference sequence). The CDR3 here is CCGGLSGANVLTF. DNA for the CDR3: TGTTGCGGGGGCCTCTCTGGGGCCAACGTCCTGACTTTC.

The rearrangement uses TRBV12-5 and TRBJ2-1, with a possible D match to TRBD1 (6 bases). This CDR3 spans 15 amino acids. The ends were cut back, 5 bases at V and 6 bases at J, with 17 bases in the middle. From germline, CDR1 is LGHNT and CDR2 FRNRAP. The CDR3 sequence: CASGPRRTEINEQFF. Here the CDR3 DNA reads TGTGCTAGTGGTCCACGCAGGACAGAAATCAATGAGCAGTTCTTC.

This chain uses TRBV12-3 or TRBV12-4 with TRBJ1-3; D ambiguous. CDR3 length: 12 residues. Between the trimmed V and J ends, which lost 7 bases and 4 bases, there was a span of 8 bases. The DNA of the CDR3 is TGTGCCAGCACCACTTTAGGAAACACCATATATTTT. Amino acid sequence: CASTTLGNTIYF.

This chain connects TRBV28 to TRBJ2-1; D is possibly TRBD1 (6 bases). CDR3 length: 14 residues. V was trimmed by 3 bases and J by 9 bases, leaving 15 bases between them. Germline loops: CDR1 MDHEN, CDR2 SYDVKM. The CDR3 nucleotides read TGTGCCAGCAGTTTGCCCGGACAGTCTAGTGAGCAGTTCTTC. Encoded protein: CASSLPGQSSEQFF.

CDR3 in DNA: TGTGCCAGTCTCCGGGACAGATACTACGAGCAGTACTTC. Residues: CASLRDRYYEQYF. The V and J genes are TRBV2 and TRBJ2-7; 7 bases align to TRBD1. The CDR3 covers 13 residues. CDR1 and CDR2 (germline): SNHLY, FYNNEI. With 9 bases clipped from V and 3 bases from J, the junction kept 8 bases outside the gene matches.

This chain joins TRBV27 and TRBJ2-7, with D uncertain. Trimming removed 3 bases from V and 0 bases from J, with 3 bases in between. The V gene's germline CDR1 is MNHEY and CDR2 SMNVEV (reference sequence). The CDR3 has 12 amino acids. As DNA, the CDR3 is TGTGCCAGCAGTTTCCTCTCCTACGAGCAGTACTTC. Protein product: CASSFLSYEQYF.

The chain is built from TRBV2 and TRBJ1-1, with D hard to call. The CDR3 runs to 14 residues. Germline V gives CDR1 SNHLY, CDR2 FYNNEI. Trimming took 2 bases from V and 2 from J, leaving 9 bases between them. CDR3 bases: TGTGCCAGCAGTGAACTTGCCAGAAACACTGAAGCTTTCTTT. Translated: CASSELARNTEAFF.

This clone was seen just once. The chain couples TRBV3-1 (or the pseudogene TRBV3-2) to TRBJ2-5, with 14 bases identical to TRBD2. Per germline, CDR1 LGHDT and CDR2 YNNKEL (reference sequence). V lost 0 bases, J lost 5 bases, and 2 bases stayed unmatched. The CDR3 has 16 amino acids. The CDR3, as DNA: TGTGCCAGCAGCCAAGAGACTAGCGGGGGGGCCGAGACCCAGTACTTC. This codes for CASSQETSGGAETQYF.

V usage is TRBV6-2 or TRBV6-3 and J usage is TRBJ2-1, with no clear D. The CDR3 is 16 amino acids. Trimming removed 2 bases from V and 7 bases from J, with 18 bases in between. Germline CDR1 is MNHEY and CDR2 is SVGEGT. CDR3 amino acids: CASSYTGGVGYNEQFF. The CDR3 DNA reads TGTGCCAGCAGTTACACCGGCGGCGTGGGTTATAATGAGCAGTTCTTC.

The CDR3 sequence is CAISDGGSSNEKLFF. The CDR3 nucleotides read TGTGCCATCAGTGACGGAGGGTCTTCTAATGAAAAACTGTTTTTT. The chain uses TRBV10-3 and TRBJ1-4; D is undetermined. This CDR3 has 15 amino acids. V lost 3 bases and J lost 3, with 11 bases in between. The germline gives CDR1 ENHRY, CDR2 SYGVKD.

The chain employs TRBV2 and TRBJ1-1; maybe TRBD1 (6 bases). V lost 7 bases, J lost 1 base, and 10 bases lay in between. Looked up from germline, CDR1 is SNHLY and CDR2 is FYNNEI. The CDR3 has 13 residues. CDR3 DNA: TGTGCCAGCACGGGGACACCGAACACTGAAGCTTTCTTT. Translation gives CASTGTPNTEAFF.

The chain employs TRBV3-1 (or the pseudogene TRBV3-2) and TRBJ2-1; tentatively, D is TRBD2 (5 bases). CDR1 LGHDT and CDR2 YNNKEL come from the germline V gene (reference sequence). CDR3 length: 14 residues. V was trimmed by 4 bases and J by 7 bases, leaving 14 bases between them. The CDR3 bases are TGTGCCAGCAGCCCGAGCGCCGGGGTTAATGAGCAGTTCTTC. Residues: CASSPSAGVNEQFF.

The chain has TRBV29-1 and TRBJ1-1; 7 bases are a match to TRBD1. CDR3 length: 13 residues. Germline CDR1 SQVTM, CDR2 ANQGSEA. Unmatched junction bases numbered 9, after V lost 7 bases and J lost 4 bases. The CDR3 bases are TGCAGCGCCGAACACAGGGGAGGCACTGAAGCTTTCTTT. This sequence encodes CSAEHRGGTEAFF.

The CDR3 coding sequence is TGTGCCAGCAGCCCCCCTGGGGGCTGGTATGGCTACACCTTC. Amino acids: CASSPPGGWYGYTF. This sequence joins TRBV7-2 and TRBJ1-2, with D possibly TRBD1 on 6 matching bases. CDR1 and CDR2 (germline): SGHTA, FQGNSA. This CDR3 contains 14 residues. V lost 5 bases and J 5 bases, leaving 15 bases between the germline ends. Complete variable domain (other parts from reference TRBV7-2 and TRBJ1-2): GAGVSQSPSNKVTEKGKDVELRCDPISGHTALYWYRQSLGQGLEFLIYFQGNSAPDKSGLPSDRFSAERTGGSVSTLTIQRTQQEDSAVYLCASSPPGGWYGYTFGSGTRLTVV.

The chain couples TRBV3-1 (or the pseudogene TRBV3-2) to TRBJ2-5, with D possibly being TRBD2 (5 bases). V shed 5 bases and J shed 4 bases, with 17 bases lying between them. From germline, CDR1 is LGHDT and CDR2 YNNKEL (reference sequence). The CDR3 loop spans 15 amino acids. Written as DNA, the CDR3 is TGTGCCAGCAGCGAAACGACATCCGCGGGAGAGACCCAGTACTTC. The encoded protein is CASSETTSAGETQYF.

V gene TRBV4-1 combines with J gene TRBJ1-3; no reliable D call. This CDR3 spans 18 amino acids. The V end was cut by 0 bases, the J end by 0 bases, with 15 bases between. Germline values: CDR1 MGHRA, CDR2 YSYEKL. The CDR3 region has the DNA TGCGCCAGCAGCCAAGATACCCCTCAGGTCCGCTCTGGAAACACCATATATTTT. Protein product: CASSQDTPQVRSGNTIYF.

The V call is TRBV30, the J call TRBJ1-1, with TRBD1 as a possible D gene (6 bases). There are 13 residues in the CDR3. Trimming took off 0 bases at V and 1 base at J, with 6 bases between the two ends. CDR1 GTSNPN and CDR2 SVGIG come from the germline V gene (reference sequence). The CDR3 nucleotides are TGTGCCTGGAGTGTACAGGGGAACACTGAAGCTTTCTTT. Its protein is CAWSVQGNTEAFF. Using reference TRBV30 and TRBJ1-1 for the parts outside the CDR3, the full variable domain is SQTIHQWPATLVQPVGSPLSLECTVEGTSNPNLYWYRQAAGRGLQLLFYSVGIGQISSEVPQNLSASRPQDRQFILSSKKLLLSDSGFYLCAWSVQGNTEAFFGQGTRLTVV.

The chain couples TRBV21-1 to TRBJ2-7; the D call TRBD1 from the table was never checked on the DNA. TRBV21-1 corresponds to a pseudogene. This CDR3 spans 17 amino acids. CDR3 protein: CASSKDRATNLSYEQYF. The CDR3 DNA reads as TGTGCCAGCAGCAAAGACAGGGCGACGAACCTATCCTACGAGCAGTACTTC.

This rearrangement joins TRBV5-1 to TRBJ1-1; tentatively, D is TRBD1 (6 bases). This CDR3 is built from 14 residues. The V end lost 4 bases, the J end lost 6 bases, and 16 bases lay between the germline ends. Germline V gene sequence: CDR1 SGHRS, CDR2 YFSETQ. CDR3 coding DNA: TGCGCCAGCAGCAAGTCGCAGGGGATTGCTGAAGCTTTCTTT. It yields the protein CASSKSQGIAEAFF. The full variable domain, its missing parts supplied by reference TRBV5-1 and TRBJ1-1, is KAGVTQTPRYLIKTRGQQVTLSCSPISGHRSVSWYQQTPGQGLQFLFEYFSETQRNKGNFPGRFSGRQFSNSRSEMNVSTLELGDSALYLCASSKSQGIAEAFFGQGTRLTVV.

This clone was observed once. The chain carries TRBV19 and TRBJ2-5; 9 bases line up with TRBD1. Germline V lookup: CDR1 LNHDA, CDR2 SQIVND (reference sequence). The V segment lost 5 bases and the J segment 4 bases; nucleotides outside the gene matches: 11. CDR3 length: 16 residues. The CDR3 loop is CASSLSTGGITETQYF. The DNA of the CDR3 is TGTGCCAGTAGTTTGTCGACAGGGGGTATCACAGAGACCCAGTACTTC.

This clone showed up just a few times. V is TRBV11-3 and J is TRBJ2-2, with D maybe TRBD1 (5 bases). Trimming stripped 2 bases from V and 1 base from J, with 5 bases between. This CDR3 is 14 amino acids long. Looked up from germline, CDR1 is SGHNT and CDR2 is YENEEA. CDR3 sequence (DNA): TGTGCCAGCAGCTTACAGGGGAACACCGGGGAGCTGTTTTTT. Protein sequence: CASSLQGNTGELFF.

About this clone: Mismatch with germline at one junction end may stem from a read error. V is TRBV9 and J is TRBJ2-1; TRBD2 matches at 8 bases. The CDR3 is 16 residues long. Germline V lookup: CDR1 SGDLS, CDR2 YYNGEE. The CDR3 loop is CATSVAPGGGGNEQFF. Written as DNA, the CDR3 is TGTGCCACCAGCGTAGCCCCGGGGGGGGGAGGGAATGAGCAGTTCTTC. The whole variable domain, remainder taken from reference TRBV9 and TRBJ2-1, is DSGVTQTPKHLITATGQRVTLRCSPRSGDLSVYWYQQSLDQGLQFLIQYYNGEERAKGNILERFSAQQFPDLHSELNLSSLELGDSALYFCATSVAPGGGGNEQFFGPGTRLTVL.

Turning to this clone: Within the sample, other DNA sequences also encode this same CDR3. The rearrangement joins TRBV12-3 or TRBV12-4 to TRBJ1-1; D uncertain. The ends were cut back, 3 bases at V and 0 bases at J, with 2 bases in the middle. This CDR3 comprises 12 residues. This chain's CDR3 is CASSFMNTEAFF. In DNA form, the CDR3 reads TGTGCCAGCAGTTTCATGAACACTGAAGCTTTCTTT.

The V gene is TRBV5-6, the J gene TRBJ2-7, with TRBD1 matching over 9 bases. There are 14 residues in the CDR3. The V segment lost 5 bases and the J segment 4 bases; nucleotides outside the gene matches: 7. Germline V gene data show CDR1 as SGHDT and CDR2 as YYEEEE. The DNA of the CDR3 is TGTGCCAGCAGTAACCCGGACAGGGGTTACGAGCAGTACTTC. Translating gives CASSNPDRGYEQYF.